A single sample is the source of the 18 T cell receptor beta chains below, sequenced in a study of OX40 agonist ivuxolimab in advanced cancers. Using immunoSEQ multiplex PCR, the repertoire was profiled, and TCRdb retains in-frame clones only, with some absent. This sample has about 79,000 clones, with about 90% found just once. The sample here was CD4+ or CD8+ T cells sorted from blood, taken in a trial of the OX40 agonist ivuxolimab. The receptors shown here come from an adult with an advanced solid tumor such as melanoma, head and neck, liver or kidney cancer.

The rearrangement uses TRBV6-5 and TRBJ1-5; 8 positions agree with TRBD1. V trimming: 6 bases; J trimming: 7 bases; junction bases outside the gene matches: 8. The CDR3 totals 14 residues. Germline V gene lookup returns CDR1 MNHEY and CDR2 SVGAGI. The CDR3, as DNA: TGTGCCAGCAGCCCGGACAGGGCTGGGCAGCCCCAGCATTTT. Amino acids: CASSPDRAGQPQHF.

The genes are TRBV4-1 and TRBJ2-7; 12 bases map to TRBD1. Per germline, CDR1 MGHRA and CDR2 YSYEKL. V lost 5 bases to trimming and J lost 7 bases; unmatched junction nucleotides: 9. CDR3 length: 15 amino acids. The CDR3 DNA follows: TGCGCCAGCAGCTCCCCCGGGACAGGGGGCAATGAGCAGTACTTC. Its protein is CASSSPGTGGNEQYF.

J is TRBJ2-7 and V is TRBV6-5; D possibly corresponds to TRBD1 (6 bases). Germline V gene data show CDR1 as MNHEY and CDR2 as SVGAGI. V shed 2 bases and J shed 6 bases, with 17 bases lying between them. This CDR3 spans 15 amino acids. In DNA form, the CDR3 reads TGTGCCAGCAGTTACCCGCAAAAACAGGGTTCCGAGCAGTACTTC. Its translation: CASSYPQKQGSEQYF.

The genes are TRBV7-2 and TRBJ2-1; no definite D call. Trimming left V 5 bases short and J 8 bases short, with 16 bases between. Per the germline V gene, CDR1 is SGHTA and CDR2 is FQGNSA. This CDR3 spans 14 amino acids. CDR3 protein: CASSPERPGDEQFF. The CDR3, as DNA: TGTGCCAGCAGCCCAGAGCGACCCGGTGATGAGCAGTTCTTC. Full variable domain (outside the CDR3, taken from reference TRBV7-2 and TRBJ2-1): GAGVSQSPSNKVTEKGKDVELRCDPISGHTALYWYRQSLGQGLEFLIYFQGNSAPDKSGLPSDRFSAERTGGSVSTLTIQRTQQEDSAVYLCASSPERPGDEQFFGPGTRLTVL.

The table lists this clone with a count of one. J is TRBJ1-3 and V is TRBV5-6, with D possibly being TRBD1 (5 bases). V dropped 4 bases and J dropped 8 bases, with 16 bases sitting between them. Germline CDR1 and CDR2: SGHDT and YYEEEE. The CDR3 contains 14 residues. CDR3 coding DNA: TGTGCCAGCAGCCAGAACGGGGGAGCGTACACCATATATTTT. Protein product: CASSQNGGAYTIYF.

The chain couples TRBV6-4 to TRBJ1-1; a possible D gene is TRBD1 (6 bases). The CDR3 spans 13 residues. CDR1 and CDR2 from the germline V gene are MRHNA and SNTAGT. Trimming shortened V by 0 bases and J by 10 bases, and 12 bases separated the two germline ends. The CDR3 sequence is CASSDSRGGLAFF. In DNA form, the CDR3 reads TGTGCCAGCAGTGACTCGAGGGGGGGACTAGCTTTCTTT.

The genes are TRBV28 and TRBJ1-6; D is perhaps TRBD1 (6 bases). The germline gives CDR1 MDHEN, CDR2 SYDVKM. The ends were cut back, 6 bases at V and 2 bases at J, with 11 bases in the middle. The length of the CDR3 is 15 residues. This CDR3 reads CASSNRDPYNSPLHF. The CDR3 nucleotides read TGTGCCAGCAGCAACAGGGACCCCTATAATTCACCCCTCCACTTT.

The V and J genes are TRBV10-3 and TRBJ1-2, with D maybe TRBD1 (6 bases). Germline assignment: CDR1 ENHRY and CDR2 SYGVKD. Trimming left V 6 bases short and J 6 bases short, with 17 bases between. The CDR3 contains 14 residues. The CDR3 nucleotides read TGTGCCATCAGGGCCGCAGGGGAGGAGCATGGCTACACCTTC. Protein sequence: CAIRAAGEEHGYTF.

J is TRBJ1-2 and V is TRBV6-5; D is undetermined. The germline V gene encodes CDR1 MNHEY and CDR2 SVGAGI. V was pared by 4 bases and J by 7 bases, with 16 bases between. The CDR3 covers 14 residues. In DNA form, the CDR3 reads TGTGCCAGCAGTTTTAAGCAGGACCTCTTTGGCTACACCTTC. Its protein product is CASSFKQDLFGYTF.

This chain joins TRBV6-4 and TRBJ2-7; D gene ambiguous. This CDR3 contains 15 residues. The V gene lost 4 bases and the J gene lost 0 bases, with 13 bases spanning the gap. The germline CDR1 and CDR2 sequences are MRHNA and SNTAGT. The chain's CDR3 is CASSGWYHDSYEQYV. The CDR3 DNA sequence: TGTGCCAGCAGTGGATGGTACCACGACTCCTACGAGCAGTACGTC.

V usage is TRBV18 and J usage is TRBJ1-1; 7 nucleotides agree with TRBD1. Per germline, CDR1 KGHSH and CDR2 LQKENI. The trim removed 4 bases at V and 1 base at J, leaving 3 bases unmatched. The CDR3 has 14 amino acids. In DNA, the CDR3 is TGTGCCAGCTCACTCGACAGGGCGAACACTGAAGCTTTCTTT. Translation: CASSLDRANTEAFF.

The chain is built from TRBV10-3 and TRBJ1-2, with TRBD1 identical over 11 bases. The germline V gene has CDR1 ENHRY and CDR2 SYGVKD. This CDR3 region has 15 residues. V shed 5 bases and J 4 bases; nucleotides not matched to a gene: 6. CDR3 nucleotides: TGTGCCATCAGTCCAGGGGGGACAGGGGGCTATGGCTACACCTTC. Its protein is CAISPGGTGGYGYTF.

The V gene is TRBV6-6, the J gene TRBJ1-3, with 9 bases lining up with TRBD1. V was pared by 5 bases and J by 6 bases, with 8 bases of the junction left unmatched. The germline gives CDR1 MNHNY, CDR2 SVGAGI (reference sequence). The CDR3 has 15 amino acids. CDR3 coding DNA: TGTGCCAGCAGTGTCCAGACAGGGGGTCTAAACACCATATATTTT. Translation: CASSVQTGGLNTIYF.

CDR3 nucleotides: TGTGCCAGCAGCCAAAGTGCCCACAGGGATTACTACACCTTC. It specifies CASSQSAHRDYYTF. The rearrangement uses TRBV7-6 and TRBJ1-2; a weak D match, TRBD1 (6 bases). CDR1 and CDR2 (germline): SGHVS, FNYEAQ. This CDR3 is built from 14 residues. Trimming shortened V by 5 bases and J by 10 bases, and 20 bases separated the two germline ends.

The V and J genes are TRBV7-2 and TRBJ1-3; TRBD1 is a possible D gene (6 bases). Per germline, CDR1 SGHTA and CDR2 FQGNSA. The V gene lost 4 bases and the J gene lost 5 bases, with 18 bases spanning the gap. The CDR3 totals 16 residues. In DNA form, the CDR3 reads TGTGCCAGCAGCTCCGGGGGTGACAGGATTCGAAACACCATATATTTT. The encoded protein is CASSSGGDRIRNTIYF.

V and J are TRBV4-1 and TRBJ2-1; no clear D. Trimming took off 3 bases at V and 8 bases at J, with 8 bases between the two ends. Germline CDR1 and CDR2: MGHRA and YSYEKL. The CDR3 covers 12 residues. CDR3 sequence (DNA): TGCGCCAGCAGCCAGGGCGACTATGAGCAGTTCTTC. This codes for CASSQGDYEQFF.

The V gene is TRBV6-1, the J gene TRBJ2-5; no clear D. This CDR3 is built from 15 residues. Germline CDR1 MNHNS, CDR2 SASEGT. V was pared by 4 bases and J by 3 bases, with 15 bases between. CDR3 in DNA: TGTGCCAGCAGTGGCGAGGCCCCAGCTAAAGAGACCCAGTACTTC. Translation gives CASSGEAPAKETQYF.

This chain joins TRBV28 and TRBJ1-5; 7 bases map to TRBD1. CDR3 size: 13 residues. Germline V gives CDR1 MDHEN, CDR2 SYDVKM. V lost 6 bases and J lost 5; bases outside the gene matches: 4. The CDR3 bases are TGTGCCAGCAGGCGACAGGGTGATCAGCCCCAGCATTTT. Protein sequence: CASRRQGDQPQHF.